This TCR beta chain stems from a study of blood T cell repertoires in COVID-19 (TCRdb year 2020). Background for the entire study: Collaborator samples came from the United States, Italy and Spain and covered acute and convalescent phases of COVID-19. The samples were drawn from the first 160 participants of the ongoing ImmuneRACE study and from over 950 subjects provided by 6 global collaborators. Where available, HLA class I and class II types were obtained from metadata supplied by the sample provider rather than from assay-based typing. The repertoires were released in a freely available public database intended as a resource for research on the immune response to SARS-CoV-2. Nearly every sample came with metadata listing a de-identified subject ID, COVID-19 status, age in years and sex. Subjects who had been exposed to COVID-19, were actively infected with it, or had recovered from it provided the deeply sampled blood TCRbeta repertoires that made up the dataset. The prospective study material was composed of cDNA or gDNA derived from T cells, B-cell-depleted T cells, or PBMCs. Study-wide findings and limitations: The amount of clinical and demographic metadata varied by source and participant and was provided uncurated.

The germline V gene yields SGHRS for CDR1 and YFSETQ for CDR2. Inclusive of the bounding cysteine and phenylalanine, the CDR3 is 18 residues long. Here the CDR3 DNA is all that survives: 54 bases in frame from base 1. For this chain, trimming is 0 bases at the V end and 4 bases at the J end, and the number of junction bases without a gene match is 10. TCRbeta CDR3 regions were amplified from genomic DNA using the immunoSEQ Assay, a bias-controlled multiplex PCR. For the original study's pipeline: The number of nucleated cells in each sample was estimated by amplification of reference gene primers within the assay. To quantify the absolute abundance of each unique TCRbeta CDR3 rearrangement, sequence reads were collapsed and filtered. For each sample, productive Simpson clonality was calculated by taking the square root of Simpson's diversity index across productive rearrangements. Not all clones reach the TCRdb copy of this immuneACCESS table, which keeps in-frame sequences only. Checked studies attribute under half of the gap to unresolved V genes and leave the rest unexplained. V and J calls and clone size are as listed in that table; D and trimming were resolved from the DNA. Here the sample has 370,000 or so clones; more than 75% occur a single time. Together, the top ten hold roughly 1.4% of the sample.

This clone was recorded a few times. The clone's antigen remains unknown. No clone much larger than this one lies a single base away; base qualities are absent. Participants in the prospective study were enrolled through a virtual design, were aged 18 to 89 years, and lived in about two dozen United States geographic areas. Cohort assignment in the prospective study relied on participant-reported clinical history from a screening survey and a study questionnaire. Recovered participants in ImmuneRACE Cohort 3 were defined by two consecutive negative NP/OP PCR tests, clearance by a healthcare professional, or resolution of symptoms. Mobile phlebotomists in the prospective study collected whole blood, serum and a nasopharyngeal or oropharyngeal swab from every participant. Over an approximately 2-month period, participants in the prospective study had the option of providing additional blood draws and questionnaires. Before DNA extraction, prospective study blood samples were shipped either frozen or at room temperature.

Sequenced sample: PBMCs or T cells enriched from blood (not recorded which). The sequence was collected from a young man who had recovered from COVID-19. The rearrangement combines TRBV5-1 with TRBJ2-5, and TRBD2 aligns with 12 junction nucleotides. The CDR3 reads CASSLGSLAGGPGETQYF. The nucleotide sequence reads as follows: TGCGCCAGCAGCTTGGGCAGCCTAGCGGGGGGGCCTGGAGAGACCCAGTACTTC.